Below are 29 T cell receptor beta chains sequenced from a single sample in a study of T cell repertoires in aging, cancer and after chemotherapy. Amplification of TCR beta used genomic DNA extracted from peripheral blood. Rearranged V-D-J TRB sequences were amplified with a mixed TRB-A/B primer pool. Using its own MiXCR run on the multiplex PCR reads, TCRdb lists one record per CDR3 protein. The sample has 10,000 to 15,000 distinct CDR3 sequences, approximately 27% seen once. The sequenced sample was blood. These receptors originate from a human donor with a blood cancer.

This clonotype appeared many times. This chain joins TRBV6-5 and TRBJ2-7; tentatively, D is TRBD1 (6 bases). V lost 6 bases and J lost 4, with 10 bases in between. This CDR3 contains 12 residues. The germline V gene encodes CDR1 MNHEY and CDR2 SVGAGI. This CDR3 is CASRGASYEQYV. CDR3 sequence (DNA): TGTGCCAGCAGGGGGGCAAGTTACGAGCAGTACGTC.

Remarks on this clonotype: A much more abundant neighbour one base away suggests this may be a read error. The V and J genes are TRBV19 and TRBJ1-6; no firm D call. CDR1 and CDR2 from the germline V gene are LNHDA and SQIVND (reference sequence). CDR3 length: 15 amino acids. The CDR3 DNA reads as TGTGCCAGTAGTATAAGGGCCTCCTGTAATTCACCCCTCCACTTT. It specifies CASSIRASCNSPLHF.

The chain recombines TRBV24-1 with TRBJ2-3; 13 nucleotides align to TRBD2. The CDR3 contains 17 residues. Trimming at V came to 5 bases and at J to 2 bases, leaving 6 bases not matched to a gene. Germline V gene sequence: CDR1 KGHDR, CDR2 SFDVKD. CDR3 DNA: TGTGCCACCAGTGCCAAGGGACTAGCGGGGACCACAGATACGCAGTATTTT. This translates into CATSAKGLAGTTDTQYF.

A note on this clonotype: A read error is possible here, since a much larger clone lies one base away. V and J are TRBV19 and TRBJ1-2; D unclear. Trimming cost V 7 bases and J 4 bases, with 7 bases left between them. CDR1 and CDR2 (germline): LNHDA, SQIVND (reference sequence). The CDR3 extends over 11 amino acids. CDR3 amino acids: CASTRVYGYTF. For the CDR3, the DNA is TGTGCCAGTACGAGAGTCTATGGCTACACCTTC.

There are many counts of this clonotype. V is TRBV6-2 or TRBV6-3 and J is TRBJ2-1; 10 bases match TRBD2. The CDR3 sequence is 19 residues long. CDR1 is MNHEY, CDR2 SVGEGT, per germline. V lost 3 bases, J lost 8 bases, and 19 bases stayed unmatched. This CDR3 reads CASSYPQVIPSGSPDEQFF. The DNA for the CDR3 is TGTGCCAGCAGTTATCCGCAGGTAATTCCTAGCGGGAGTCCGGATGAGCAGTTCTTC.

This clonotype was detected a few times. The chain couples TRBV14 to TRBJ1-1; possibly TRBD1 for D (6 bases). The CDR3 spans 15 residues. V shed 4 bases and J shed 1 base, with 13 bases lying between them. Germline V lookup: CDR1 SGHDN, CDR2 FVKESK. The CDR3 bases are TGTGCCAGCAGCCGTCCGGGACACTCGAACACTGAAGCTTTCTTT. As protein: CASSRPGHSNTEAFF.

This clonotype has a handful of counts. V and J are TRBV27 and TRBJ2-1; 10 bases align to TRBD2. The CDR3 has 17 amino acids. The V and J ends lost 5 bases and 7 bases, in that order; junction bases with no gene match: 14. In germline, CDR1 is MNHEY, CDR2 SMNVEV (reference sequence). The CDR3, as DNA: TGTGCCAGCAGTAGCCCCCGACGGGGTAGCGGGAGGAATGAGCAGTTCTTC. Translated: CASSSPRRGSGRNEQFF.

V and J are TRBV27 and TRBJ2-7; 10 bases map to TRBD2. The ends lost 0 bases at V and 0 bases at J; junction bases unmatched: 2. This CDR3 contains 16 residues. Germline assignment: CDR1 MNHEY and CDR2 SMNVEV (reference sequence). In nucleotides, the CDR3 is TGTGCCAGCAGTTTATCGTGGACTAGCGGCTCCTACGAGCAGTACTTC. Translating gives CASSLSWTSGSYEQYF.

In its sample, this clonotype is medium-sized. V is TRBV19 and J is TRBJ2-7; 7 bases map to TRBD2. This CDR3 has 15 residues. Germline loops: CDR1 LNHDA, CDR2 SQIVND (reference sequence). V was clipped by 4 bases and J by 1 base; unmatched bases: 7. The CDR3 region is CASSNKRGGSYEQYF. The CDR3 DNA sequence: TGTGCCAGTAGTAATAAGCGGGGTGGTTCCTACGAGCAGTACTTC.

The sample holds one count of this clonotype. Compared with germline, one end of the junction differs, possibly owing to a read error. This rearrangement joins TRBV5-6 to TRBJ2-1; 9 nucleotides line up with TRBD1. The length of the CDR3 is 14 residues. CDR1 SGHDT and CDR2 YYEEEE come from the germline V gene. The CDR3 protein is CVSSPGQGRNEQFF. The DNA of the CDR3 is TGTGTCAGCAGCCCGGGACAGGGAAGGAATGAGCAGTTCTTC.

This clonotype was counted ten times or more. The rearrangement joins TRBV5-5 to TRBJ1-5; 7 nucleotides match TRBD1. The CDR3 contains 15 residues. V was clipped by 2 bases and J by 1 base; unmatched bases: 3. Per germline, CDR1 SGHKS and CDR2 YYEKEE (reference sequence). The CDR3 region has the DNA TGTGCCAGCAGCTTCAGGGGGTTCAGCAATCAGCCCCAGCATTTT. Protein sequence: CASSFRGFSNQPQHF.

The genes are TRBV19 and TRBJ2-1, with 10 bases aligning to TRBD2. The CDR3 has 18 residues. CDR1 LNHDA and CDR2 SQIVND come from the germline V gene (reference sequence). The trim removed 3 bases at V and 3 bases at J, leaving 11 bases unmatched. As DNA, the CDR3 is TGTGCCAGTAGTATCGCAGCGGGAGGGCCGGAAAACTACAATGAGCAGTTCTTC. This gives the protein CASSIAAGGPENYNEQFF.

There are many counts of this clonotype. The chain is built from TRBV6-2 or TRBV6-3 and TRBJ2-2, with 7 nucleotides matching TRBD2. Losses at the gene ends were 0 bases for V and 0 bases for J; bases not matched to a gene: 4. The CDR3 length is 17 residues. The germline CDR1 and CDR2 sequences are MNHEY and SVGEGT. CDR3 in DNA: TGTGCCAGCAGTTACTCCCAACGGGGGGCGAACACCGGGGAGCTGTTTTTT. Translated: CASSYSQRGANTGELFF.

The V call is TRBV11-2, the J call TRBJ1-6; the match to TRBD1 covers 7 bases. Per germline, CDR1 SGHAT and CDR2 FQNNGV. The CDR3 has 11 amino acids. The V segment lost 5 bases and the J segment 13 bases; nucleotides outside the gene matches: 2. CDR3 bases: TGTGCCAGCAGCCAGGACAGGCCCCTCCACTTT. Its translation: CASSQDRPLHF.

The V and J genes are TRBV18 and TRBJ1-1; D gene ambiguous. In germline, CDR1 is KGHSH, CDR2 LQKENI. This CDR3 contains 15 residues. V was cut by 3 bases and J by 0 bases, with 11 bases left in between. CDR3 loop: CASSPLGELNTEAFF. The CDR3 nucleotides read TGTGCCAGCTCACCTCTCGGGGAACTGAACACTGAAGCTTTCTTT.

This clonotype has only a few counts. The rearrangement joins TRBV18 to TRBJ2-5; D remains ambiguous. Deletions cut 2 bases from V and 1 base from J, with 5 bases between. Germline values: CDR1 KGHSH, CDR2 LQKENI. The CDR3 spans 13 residues. The CDR3 DNA sequence: TGTGCCAGCTCACCAAGCCCCCAAGAGACCCAGTACTTC. The encoded protein is CASSPSPQETQYF.

This clonotype was observed a few times. CDR3 in amino acids: CATSDPGGFPETQYF. CDR3 DNA: TGTGCCACCAGTGATCCAGGGGGGTTCCCGGAGACCCAGTACTTC. The chain uses TRBV24-1 and TRBJ2-5; D may be TRBD1 (7 bases). The CDR3 contains 15 residues. V dropped 3 bases and J dropped 5 bases, with 15 bases sitting between them. Germline lookup yields CDR1 KGHDR and CDR2 SFDVKD.

The chain is built from TRBV6-1 and TRBJ1-1; tentative D call: TRBD1 (5 bases). This CDR3 has 10 amino acids. Germline CDR1 reads MNHNS; CDR2 reads SASEGT. V was pared by 5 bases and J by 7 bases, with 5 bases between. The CDR3 DNA reads TGTGCCAGCAGTCAGGGTGAAGCTTTCTTT. Translating it yields CASSQGEAFF.

This clonotype is medium-sized. V and J are TRBV13 and TRBJ2-3; 8 bases are a match to TRBD2. From germline, CDR1 is PRHDT and CDR2 FYEKMQ (reference sequence). The CDR3 totals 16 residues. After removal of 2 bases from V and 3 bases from J, the junction contained 7 bases not matched to a gene. The CDR3 here is CASSLRLRGVTDTQYF. The CDR3 bases are TGTGCCAGCAGCTTAAGACTGCGGGGGGTTACAGATACGCAGTATTTT.

As regards this clonotype: A much larger clone differs from this one at a single base, so this may be a read error. The chain is built from TRBV27 and TRBJ2-7; maybe TRBD2 (6 bases). Trimming left V 2 bases short and J 3 bases short, with 17 bases between. CDR3 length: 16 amino acids. Germline loops: CDR1 MNHEY, CDR2 SMNVEV (reference sequence). The CDR3 protein is CASSLGGPGLNYEQYF. DNA for the CDR3: TGTGCCAGCAGTTTAGGGGGACCGGGACTGAACTACGAGCAGTACTTC.

This chain uses TRBV6-4 with TRBJ2-1, with D uncertain. V was clipped by 0 bases and J by 0 bases, with 9 bases between them. Germline CDR1 MRHNA, CDR2 SNTAGT. This CDR3 is 16 amino acids long. CDR3 sequence reads: CASSDSRTNSYNEQFF. The CDR3 bases are TGTGCCAGCAGTGACTCAAGGACCAACTCCTACAATGAGCAGTTCTTC.

This sequence joins TRBV6-5 and TRBJ1-2, with D possibly being TRBD1 (5 bases). CDR1 MNHEY and CDR2 SVGAGI come from the germline V gene. The CDR3 covers 13 residues. V was clipped by 5 bases and J by 4 bases, with 11 bases between them. CDR3 nucleotides: TGTGCCAGCAGTCCTAGCGGGGGCTATGGCTACACCTTC. Translated, it gives CASSPSGGYGYTF.

This clonotype was recorded at least ten times. This chain joins TRBV6-1 and TRBJ1-6, with 9 bases fitting TRBD1. This CDR3 is built from 14 residues. The V gene's germline CDR1 is MNHNS and CDR2 SASEGT. The V segment lost 6 bases and the J segment 3 bases; nucleotides outside the gene matches: 0. The CDR3 DNA sequence: TGTGCCAGCAGGGACAGGGGCTATAATTCACCCCTCCACTTT. It codes for CASRDRGYNSPLHF.

On this clonotype itself: One end of the junction is discordant with germline, which a read error may explain. The chain is built from TRBV6-2 or TRBV6-3 and TRBJ2-1; 14 nucleotides align to TRBD2. CDR1 and CDR2 (germline): MNHEY, SVGEGT. The CDR3 length is 13 residues. In DNA form, the CDR3 reads TGTGCCAGCAGGACTAGCGGGAGGGTTGAGCAGTCCTTC. This gives the protein CASRTSGRVEQSF.

This clonotype is medium-sized (0.01 to 0.1%) in the sample. The rearrangement links TRBV29-1 to TRBJ2-1, with a possible D match to TRBD1 (6 bases). This CDR3 contains 13 residues. The germline CDR1 and CDR2 sequences are SQVTM and ANQGSEA. Trimming removed 7 bases at V and 8 bases at J, with 18 bases between. The DNA of the CDR3 is TGCAGCGCCCCATCGGGCAGGGGACATGAGCAGTTCTTC. Translated, it gives CSAPSGRGHEQFF.

This clonotype was found a few times. The rearrangement uses TRBV10-3 and TRBJ2-5; D ambiguous. The V gene lost 8 bases and the J gene lost 3 bases, with 4 bases spanning the gap. The CDR3 length is 10 residues. The germline CDR1 and CDR2 sequences are ENHRY and SYGVKD. CDR3 in amino acids: CAIGEETQYF. CDR3 sequence (DNA): TGTGCCATCGGGGAAGAGACCCAGTACTTC.

In its sample, this clonotype ranks as medium-sized. The rearrangement joins TRBV6-5 to TRBJ2-1, with 10 bases fitting TRBD2. The CDR3 runs 16 residues. V trimming: 5 bases; J trimming: 5 bases; junction bases outside the gene matches: 9. CDR1 and CDR2 from the germline V gene are MNHEY and SVGAGI. The CDR3 sequence is CASSTQASGGHNEQFF. The CDR3 nucleotides read TGTGCCAGCAGTACCCAGGCTAGCGGGGGACACAATGAGCAGTTCTTC.

By frequency in the sample, this clonotype is medium-sized. The gene calls are TRBV29-1 and TRBJ2-5; no definite D call. The V gene lost 3 bases and the J gene lost 4 bases, with 15 bases spanning the gap. From germline, CDR1 is SQVTM and CDR2 ANQGSEA. The CDR3 consists of 14 residues. The CDR3 nucleotides read TGCAGCGTTGATTCCCCTGGTTCCACAGAGACCCAGTACTTC. Translation: CSVDSPGSTETQYF.

The chain joins TRBV6-6 to TRBJ1-5; no clear D. There are 16 residues in the CDR3. Germline V gives CDR1 MNHNY, CDR2 SVGAGI (reference sequence). V lost 0 bases and J 0 bases, leaving 9 bases between the germline ends. CDR3 in DNA: TGTGCCAGCAGTTACTCGATTTCCCTTAGCAATCAGCCCCAGCATTTT. Its translation is CASSYSISLSNQPQHF.